These 3 T cell receptor beta chains share one sample of origin, sequenced in a study of blood T cell repertoires in COVID-19. Only in-frame clones appear in the TCRdb table, and some are missing; sequencing was by immunoSEQ multiplex PCR. Here the sample spans over 100,000 clones, around three quarters being singletons. The specimen was peripheral blood. The receptors here all came from a man aged 55 to 70 with active or convalescent COVID-19.

The J gene is TRBJ1-6, the V gene TRBV30; 7 bases agree with TRBD1. CDR3 length equals 17 residues. V dropped 3 bases and J dropped 5; count of bases not matched to a gene: 13. Germline CDR1 and CDR2: GTSNPN and SVGIG (reference sequence). The CDR3 bases are TGTGCCTGGAGGGCACAGGGGCCACGAGAAAATAATTCACCCCTCCACTTT. Amino acid sequence: CAWRAQGPRENNSPLHF.

As regards this clone: The germline gene is not matched at one end of the junction; a read error may be the cause. The CDR3 region has the DNA TGTGCCAGCAGGGAAGGACCGCCACCCTCCGGAGGTTCGAGGTACGAGCAGTACTTC. Translating gives CASREGPPPSGGSRYEQYF. The chain carries TRBV6-1 and TRBJ2-7; D might be TRBD2 (5 bases). This CDR3 has 19 amino acids. CDR1 is MNHNS and CDR2 is SASEGT in the germline V gene.

V gene TRBV4-1 combines with J gene TRBJ1-2, with 7 bases lining up with TRBD1. With V trimmed by 4 bases and J by 4 bases, 6 bases remained unmatched. This CDR3 has 14 amino acids. From germline, CDR1 is MGHRA and CDR2 YSYEKL. This CDR3 reads CASSRSDRFYGYTF. CDR3 sequence (DNA): TGCGCCAGCAGCCGATCGGACAGGTTCTATGGCTACACCTTC.